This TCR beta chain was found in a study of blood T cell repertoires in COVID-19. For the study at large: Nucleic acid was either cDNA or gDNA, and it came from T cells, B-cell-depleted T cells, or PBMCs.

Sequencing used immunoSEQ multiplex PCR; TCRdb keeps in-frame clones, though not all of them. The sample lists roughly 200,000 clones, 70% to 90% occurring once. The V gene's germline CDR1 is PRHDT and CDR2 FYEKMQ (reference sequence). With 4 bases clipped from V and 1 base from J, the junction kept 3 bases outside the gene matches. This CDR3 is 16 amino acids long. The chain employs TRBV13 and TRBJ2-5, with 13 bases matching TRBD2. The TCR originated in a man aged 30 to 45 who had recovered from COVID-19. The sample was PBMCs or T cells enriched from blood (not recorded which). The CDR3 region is CASSSGTSGIQETQYF. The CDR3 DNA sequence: TGTGCCAGCAGCTCCGGGACTAGCGGGATCCAAGAGACCCAGTACTTC.